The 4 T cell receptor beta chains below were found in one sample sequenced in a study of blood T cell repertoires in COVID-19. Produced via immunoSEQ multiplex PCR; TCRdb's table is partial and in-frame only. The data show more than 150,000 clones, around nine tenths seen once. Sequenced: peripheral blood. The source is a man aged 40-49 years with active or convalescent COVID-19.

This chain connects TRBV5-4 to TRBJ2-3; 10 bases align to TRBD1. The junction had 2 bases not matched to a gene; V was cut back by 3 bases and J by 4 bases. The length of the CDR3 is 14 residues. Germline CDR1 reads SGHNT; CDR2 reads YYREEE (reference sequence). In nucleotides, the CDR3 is TGTGCCAGCAGCTCTGGACAGGGGGCAGATACGCAGTATTTT. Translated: CASSSGQGADTQYF.

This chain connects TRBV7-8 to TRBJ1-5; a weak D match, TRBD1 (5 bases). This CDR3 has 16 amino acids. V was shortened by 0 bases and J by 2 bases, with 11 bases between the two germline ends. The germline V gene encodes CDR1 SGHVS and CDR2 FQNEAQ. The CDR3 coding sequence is TGTGCCAGCAGCTTAGCGGGGGGGAACGGCAATCAGCCCCAGCATTTT. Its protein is CASSLAGGNGNQPQHF.

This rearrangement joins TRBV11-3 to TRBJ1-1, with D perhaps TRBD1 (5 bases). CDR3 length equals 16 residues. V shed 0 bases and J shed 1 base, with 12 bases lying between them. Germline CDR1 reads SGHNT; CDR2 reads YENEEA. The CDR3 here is CASSLDSWQGNTEAFF. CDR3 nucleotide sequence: TGTGCCAGCAGCTTAGATAGTTGGCAGGGGAACACTGAAGCTTTCTTT.

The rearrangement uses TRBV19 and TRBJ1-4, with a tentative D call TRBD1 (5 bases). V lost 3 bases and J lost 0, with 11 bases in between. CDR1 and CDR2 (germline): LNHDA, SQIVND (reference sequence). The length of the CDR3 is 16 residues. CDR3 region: CASSIYRMATNEKLFF. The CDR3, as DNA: TGTGCCAGTAGTATCTACAGGATGGCAACTAATGAAAAACTGTTTTTT.